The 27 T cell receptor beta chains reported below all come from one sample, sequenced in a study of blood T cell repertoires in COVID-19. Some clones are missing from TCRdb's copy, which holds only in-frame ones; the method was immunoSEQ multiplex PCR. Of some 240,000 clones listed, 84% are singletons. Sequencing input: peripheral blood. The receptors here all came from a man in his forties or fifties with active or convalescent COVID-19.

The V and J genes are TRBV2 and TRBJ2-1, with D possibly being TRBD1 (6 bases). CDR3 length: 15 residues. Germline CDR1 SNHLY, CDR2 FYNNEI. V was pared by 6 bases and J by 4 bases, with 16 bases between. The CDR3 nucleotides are TGTGCCAGCAGCCTGACAGGCGGCTCGTACAATGAGCAGTTCTTC. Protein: CASSLTGGSYNEQFF.

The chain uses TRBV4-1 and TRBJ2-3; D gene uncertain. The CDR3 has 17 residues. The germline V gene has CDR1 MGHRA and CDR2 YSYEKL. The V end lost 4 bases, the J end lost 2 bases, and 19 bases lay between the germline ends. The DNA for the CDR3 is TGCGCCAGCAGCCGAACCCCGTGGTCCAGAATCACAGATACGCAGTATTTT. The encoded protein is CASSRTPWSRITDTQYF.

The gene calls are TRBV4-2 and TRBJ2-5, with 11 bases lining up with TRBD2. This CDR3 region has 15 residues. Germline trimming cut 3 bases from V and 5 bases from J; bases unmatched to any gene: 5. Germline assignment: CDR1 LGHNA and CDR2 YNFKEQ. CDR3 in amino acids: CASSHSGGAVETQYF. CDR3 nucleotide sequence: TGTGCCAGCAGCCATAGCGGGGGGGCCGTGGAGACCCAGTACTTC.

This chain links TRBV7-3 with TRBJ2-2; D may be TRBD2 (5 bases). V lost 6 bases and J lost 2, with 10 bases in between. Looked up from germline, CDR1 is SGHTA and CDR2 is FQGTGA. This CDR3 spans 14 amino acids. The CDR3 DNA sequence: TGTGCCAGCAGACTACTAGGAAACACCGGGGAGCTGTTTTTT. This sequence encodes CASRLLGNTGELFF.

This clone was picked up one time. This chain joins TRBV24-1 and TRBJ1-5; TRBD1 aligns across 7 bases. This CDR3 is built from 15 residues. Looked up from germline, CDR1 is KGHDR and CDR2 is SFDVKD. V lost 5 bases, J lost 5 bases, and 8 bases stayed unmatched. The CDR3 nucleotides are TGTGCCACCAGTGGGAGGGGGCAGGGCCATCAGCCCCAGCATTTT. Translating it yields CATSGRGQGHQPQHF.

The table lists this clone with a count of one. DNA of the CDR3: TGTGCCAGCAGCGTAGGGGGCCAGAACACTGAAGCTTTCTTT. Translation gives CASSVGGQNTEAFF. The rearrangement links TRBV9 to TRBJ1-1, with a weak D call TRBD1 (5 bases). This CDR3 is 14 amino acids long. Germline assignment: CDR1 SGDLS and CDR2 YYNGEE. Deletions cut 0 bases from V and 1 base from J, with 7 bases between.

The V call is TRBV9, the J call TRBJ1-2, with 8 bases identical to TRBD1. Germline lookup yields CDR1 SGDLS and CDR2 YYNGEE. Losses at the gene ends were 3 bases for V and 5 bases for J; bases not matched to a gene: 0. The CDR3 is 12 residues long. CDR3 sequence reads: CASSGTGYGYTF. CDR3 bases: TGTGCCAGCAGCGGGACAGGGTATGGCTACACCTTC.

Here the CDR3 DNA reads TGCGCCAGCAGCCTCCAAAGCACCGAGACAGGAGCTAACTATGGCTACACCTTC. Its protein product is CASSLQSTETGANYGYTF. The chain carries TRBV4-1 and TRBJ1-2; maybe TRBD1 (6 bases). Germline V gene data show CDR1 as MGHRA and CDR2 as YSYEKL. The CDR3 is 18 amino acids. Trimming cost V 4 bases and J 0 bases, with 21 bases left between them.

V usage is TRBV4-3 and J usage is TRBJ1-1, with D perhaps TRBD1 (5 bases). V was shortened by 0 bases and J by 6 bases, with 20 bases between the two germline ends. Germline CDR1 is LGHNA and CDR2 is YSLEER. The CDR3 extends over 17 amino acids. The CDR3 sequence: CASSQDARVKGIAEAFF. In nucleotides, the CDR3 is TGCGCCAGCAGCCAAGATGCCAGGGTTAAGGGGATCGCTGAAGCTTTCTTT.

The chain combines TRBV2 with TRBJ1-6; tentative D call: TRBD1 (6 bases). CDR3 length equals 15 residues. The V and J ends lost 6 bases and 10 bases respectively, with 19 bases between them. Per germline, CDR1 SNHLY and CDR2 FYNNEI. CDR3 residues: CASSVTGPRQSPLHF. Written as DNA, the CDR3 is TGTGCCAGCAGCGTAACAGGGCCGAGGCAGTCACCCCTCCACTTT.

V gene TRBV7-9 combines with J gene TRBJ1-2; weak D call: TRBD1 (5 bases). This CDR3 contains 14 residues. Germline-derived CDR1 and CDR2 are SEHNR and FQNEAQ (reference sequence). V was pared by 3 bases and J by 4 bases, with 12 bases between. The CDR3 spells CASSFGPGIYGYTF. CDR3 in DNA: TGTGCCAGCAGCTTTGGGCCAGGGATCTATGGCTACACCTTC.

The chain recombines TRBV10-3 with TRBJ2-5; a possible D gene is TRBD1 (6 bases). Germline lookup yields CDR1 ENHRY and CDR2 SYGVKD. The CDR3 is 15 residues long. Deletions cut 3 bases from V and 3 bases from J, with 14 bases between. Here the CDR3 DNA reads TGTGCCATCAGTGACTGGGGCAGGGGCGAAGAGACCCAGTACTTC. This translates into CAISDWGRGEETQYF.

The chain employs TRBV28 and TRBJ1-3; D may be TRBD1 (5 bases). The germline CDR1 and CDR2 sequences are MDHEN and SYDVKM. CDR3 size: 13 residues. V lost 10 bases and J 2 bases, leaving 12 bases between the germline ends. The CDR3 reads CATTQGTGNTIYF. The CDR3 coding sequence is TGTGCCACCACCCAGGGCACTGGAAACACCATATATTTT.

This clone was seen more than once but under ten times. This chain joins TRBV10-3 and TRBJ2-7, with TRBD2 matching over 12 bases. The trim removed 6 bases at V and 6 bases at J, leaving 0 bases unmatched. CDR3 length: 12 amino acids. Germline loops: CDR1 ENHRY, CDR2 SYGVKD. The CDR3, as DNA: TGTGCCATCAGGGGACTAGCGGGCGAGCAGTACTTC. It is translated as CAIRGLAGEQYF.

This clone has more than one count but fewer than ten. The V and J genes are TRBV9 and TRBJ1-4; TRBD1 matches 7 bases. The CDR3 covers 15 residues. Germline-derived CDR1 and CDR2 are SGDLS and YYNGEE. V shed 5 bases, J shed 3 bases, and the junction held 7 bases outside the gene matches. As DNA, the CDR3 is TGTGCCAGCAGTAAAACAGGGGTCGCTAATGAAAAACTGTTTTTT. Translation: CASSKTGVANEKLFF. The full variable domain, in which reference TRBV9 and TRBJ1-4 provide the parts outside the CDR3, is DSGVTQTPKHLITATGQRVTLRCSPRSGDLSVYWYQQSLDQGLQFLIQYYNGEERAKGNILERFSAQQFPDLHSELNLSSLELGDSALYFCASSKTGVANEKLFFGSGTQLSVL.

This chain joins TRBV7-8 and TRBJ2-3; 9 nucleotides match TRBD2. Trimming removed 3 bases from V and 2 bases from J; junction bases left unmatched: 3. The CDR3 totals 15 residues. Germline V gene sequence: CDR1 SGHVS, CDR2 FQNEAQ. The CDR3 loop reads CASSFLAGFTDTQYF. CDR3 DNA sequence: TGTGCCAGCAGCTTCCTAGCGGGGTTCACAGATACGCAGTATTTT.

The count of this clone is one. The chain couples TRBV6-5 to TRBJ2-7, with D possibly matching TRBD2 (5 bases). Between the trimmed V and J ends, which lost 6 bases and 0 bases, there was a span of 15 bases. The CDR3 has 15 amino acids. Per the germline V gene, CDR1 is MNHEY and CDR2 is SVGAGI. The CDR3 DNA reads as TGTGCCAGCAGGGTAGAGGGTGGGAGCTCCTACGAGCAGTACTTC. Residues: CASRVEGGSSYEQYF.

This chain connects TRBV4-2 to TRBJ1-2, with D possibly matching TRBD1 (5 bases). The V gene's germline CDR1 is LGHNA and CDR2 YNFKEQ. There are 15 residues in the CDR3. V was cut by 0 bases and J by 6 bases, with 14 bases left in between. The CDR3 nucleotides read TGTGCCAGCAGCCAAGATGGTGTAGGGGTGGATGGCTACACCTTC. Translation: CASSQDGVGVDGYTF.

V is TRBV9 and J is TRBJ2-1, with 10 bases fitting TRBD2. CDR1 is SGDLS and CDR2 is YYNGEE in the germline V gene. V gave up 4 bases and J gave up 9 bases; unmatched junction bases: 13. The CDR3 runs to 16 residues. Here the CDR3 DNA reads TGTGCCAGCAGCACCCTGACTAGCGGGTGGGGGGGTGAGCAGTTCTTC. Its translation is CASSTLTSGWGGEQFF.

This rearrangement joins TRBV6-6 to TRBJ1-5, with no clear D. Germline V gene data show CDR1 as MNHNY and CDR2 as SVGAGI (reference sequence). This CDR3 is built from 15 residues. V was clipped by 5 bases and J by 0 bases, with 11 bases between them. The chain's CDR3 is CASSVSLYSNQPQHF. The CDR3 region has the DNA TGTGCCAGCAGTGTGTCGTTGTATAGCAATCAGCCCCAGCATTTT.

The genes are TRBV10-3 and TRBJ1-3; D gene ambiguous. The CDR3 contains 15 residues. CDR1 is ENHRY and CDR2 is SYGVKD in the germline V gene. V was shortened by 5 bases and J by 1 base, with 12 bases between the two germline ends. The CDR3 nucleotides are TGTGCCATCAGTACCCTCGAGCGGTCTGGAAACACCATATATTTT. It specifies CAISTLERSGNTIYF.

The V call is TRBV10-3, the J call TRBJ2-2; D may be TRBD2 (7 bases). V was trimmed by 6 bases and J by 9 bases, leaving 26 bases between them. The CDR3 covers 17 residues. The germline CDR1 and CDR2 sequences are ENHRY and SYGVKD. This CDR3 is CAISQGPGGGGSRELFF. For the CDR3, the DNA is TGTGCCATCAGCCAGGGGCCCGGTGGGGGGGGCAGCCGGGAGCTGTTTTTT.

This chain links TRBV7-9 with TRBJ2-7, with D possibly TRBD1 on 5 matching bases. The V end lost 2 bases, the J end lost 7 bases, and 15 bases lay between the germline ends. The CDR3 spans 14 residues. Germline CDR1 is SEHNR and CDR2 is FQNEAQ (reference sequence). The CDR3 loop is CASSLIVEGEEQYF. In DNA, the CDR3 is TGTGCCAGCAGCTTAATAGTTGAAGGGGAAGAGCAGTACTTC. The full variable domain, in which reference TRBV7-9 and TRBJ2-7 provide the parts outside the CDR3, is DTGVSQNPRHKITKRGQNVTFRCDPISEHNRLYWYRQTLGQGPEFLTYFQNEAQLEKSRLLSDRFSAERPKGSFSTLEIQRTEQGDSAMYLCASSLIVEGEEQYFGPGTRLTVT.

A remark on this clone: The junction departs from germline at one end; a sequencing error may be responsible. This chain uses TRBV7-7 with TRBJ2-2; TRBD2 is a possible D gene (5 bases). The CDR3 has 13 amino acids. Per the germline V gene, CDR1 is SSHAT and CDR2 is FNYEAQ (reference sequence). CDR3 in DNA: TGTGCTAGCAGCCAGTTAACGGGGGGGGAGCTGTTTTTT. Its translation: CASSQLTGGELFF. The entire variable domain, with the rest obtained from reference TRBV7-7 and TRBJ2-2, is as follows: GAGVSQSPRYKVTKRGQDVTLRCDPISSHATLYWYQQALGQGPEFLTYFNYEAQPDKSGLPSDRFSAERPEGSISTLTIQRTEQRDSAMYRCASSQLTGGELFFGEGSRLTVL.

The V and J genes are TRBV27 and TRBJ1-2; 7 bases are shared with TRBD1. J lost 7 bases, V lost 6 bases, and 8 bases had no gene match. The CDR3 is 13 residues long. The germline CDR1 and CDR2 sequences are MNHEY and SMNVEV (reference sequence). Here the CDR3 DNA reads TGTGCCAGCAGCCACAGGGGCTCCGGTGGCTACACCTTC. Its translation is CASSHRGSGGYTF.

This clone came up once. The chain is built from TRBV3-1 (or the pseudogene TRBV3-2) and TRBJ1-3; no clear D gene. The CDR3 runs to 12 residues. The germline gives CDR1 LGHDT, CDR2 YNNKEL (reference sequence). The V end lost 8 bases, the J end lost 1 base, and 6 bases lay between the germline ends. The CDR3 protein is CASSHSGNTIYF. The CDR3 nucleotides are TGTGCCAGCTCCCATTCTGGAAACACCATATATTTT.

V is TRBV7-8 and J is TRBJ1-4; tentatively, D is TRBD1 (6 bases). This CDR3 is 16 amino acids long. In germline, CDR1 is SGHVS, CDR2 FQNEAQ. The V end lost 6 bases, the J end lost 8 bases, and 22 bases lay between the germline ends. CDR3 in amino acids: CASSSTLGSGGEKLFF. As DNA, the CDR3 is TGTGCCAGCAGTTCAACCTTGGGTTCTGGGGGCGAAAAACTGTTTTTT.